This T cell receptor beta chain was retrieved from a study of cytomegalovirus exposure and HLA in healthy donors. Germline V gene data show CDR1 as SGHRS and CDR2 as YFSETQ. The trim removed 5 bases at V and 3 bases at J, leaving 5 bases unmatched. The CDR3 spans 16 residues. Of note for this clone: Its antigen is undetermined.

PCR was performed using 60 Vbeta and 13 Jbeta primers. Profiled with immunoSEQ multiplex PCR; TCRdb holds only in-frame clones, not every one. The table lists about 54,000 clones. General study points: Investigators reported more than 150 TCR beta chains as tied to cytomegalovirus. The study found most TCR sequences rare, yet found some public TCRs in many donors. The sole available immune exposure information was CMV serostatus.

Material: PBMCs. The V gene is TRBV5-1, the J gene TRBJ2-3; 14 nucleotides agree with TRBD2. This TCR was sampled from a woman in her 40s in good health and CMV-seronegative. CDR3: CASSFGLAGGTDTQYF. DNA of the CDR3: TGCGCCAGCAGTTTTGGACTAGCGGGAGGAACAGATACGCAGTATTTT.